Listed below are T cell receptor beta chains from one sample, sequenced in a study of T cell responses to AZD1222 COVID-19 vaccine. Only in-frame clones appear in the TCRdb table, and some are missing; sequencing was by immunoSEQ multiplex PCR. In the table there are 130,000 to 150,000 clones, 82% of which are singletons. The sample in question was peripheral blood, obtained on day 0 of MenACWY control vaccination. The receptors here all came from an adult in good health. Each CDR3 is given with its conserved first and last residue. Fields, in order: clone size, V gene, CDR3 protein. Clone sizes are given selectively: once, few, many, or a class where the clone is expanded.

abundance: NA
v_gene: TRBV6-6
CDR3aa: CASSYMKVSSNQPQHF

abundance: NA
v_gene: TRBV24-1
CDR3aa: CATSDFTGRAGETQYF

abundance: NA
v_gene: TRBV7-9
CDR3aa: CASSFREPYEQYF

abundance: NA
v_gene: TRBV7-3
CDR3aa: CASSSQGSGTEAFF

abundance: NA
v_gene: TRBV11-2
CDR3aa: CASSFTSGGAKEQFF

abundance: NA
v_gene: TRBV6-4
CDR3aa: CASSEGRGGHTDTQYF

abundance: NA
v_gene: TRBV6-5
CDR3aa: CASSLLDRENTEAFF

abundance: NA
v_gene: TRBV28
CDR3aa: CASSLGVGELFF

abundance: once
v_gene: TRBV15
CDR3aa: CATSRRAGPGSSPLHF

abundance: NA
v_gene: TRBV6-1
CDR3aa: CASSEDLLGNQPQHF

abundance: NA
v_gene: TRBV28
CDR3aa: CASSPSGQGLGGYTF

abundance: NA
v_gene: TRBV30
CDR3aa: CAWSSGVIQPQHF

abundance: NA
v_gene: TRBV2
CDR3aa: CASSDRGRAFF

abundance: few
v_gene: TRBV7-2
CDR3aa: CASSQGGGNTIYF

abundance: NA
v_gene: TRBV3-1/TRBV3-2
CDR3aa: CASSQSSGELFF